These 13 T cell receptor beta chains were all obtained from the same sample, sequenced in a study of T cell repertoires in cytomegalovirus infection. One entry per CDR3 protein results from TCRdb running MiXCR on the reads. The sample yields some 450,000 distinct CDR3 sequences, approximately 32% seen once. The sequencing sample was made of PBMCs. These receptors came from a human donor in good health (CMV status not recorded). Some clones in this sample may be carry-over from other donors' samples.

This clonotype was seen many times. The chain joins TRBV27 to TRBJ2-3, with a weak D call TRBD2 (5 bases). Germline V gene sequence: CDR1 MNHEY, CDR2 SMNVEV (reference sequence). This CDR3 region has 14 residues. V gave up 3 bases and J gave up 1 base, with 8 bases separating them. The CDR3 is CASSLGEGTDTQYF. CDR3 coding DNA: TGTGCCAGCAGTTTGGGAGAGGGCACAGATACGCAGTATTTT.

This clonotype was observed once. V and J are TRBV12-3 or TRBV12-4 and TRBJ2-3; D could derive from TRBD1 or TRBD2 (6 bases each). Trimming stripped 5 bases from V and 4 bases from J, with 19 bases between. CDR3 length: 16 amino acids. The CDR3 here is CASSLNREAKSDTQYF. Written as DNA, the CDR3 is TGTGCCAGCAGTCTAAACAGGGAGGCGAAGTCAGATACGCAGTATTTT.

This clonotype was observed many times. The chain employs TRBV7-8 and TRBJ2-5; weak D call: TRBD1 (6 bases). The germline gives CDR1 SGHVS, CDR2 FQNEAQ. This CDR3 has 13 amino acids. Trimming removed 1 base at V and 9 bases at J, with 12 bases between. Here the CDR3 DNA reads TGTGCCAGCAGCTTAGGGCAGGGGAAGCCCCAGTACTTC. This sequence encodes CASSLGQGKPQYF.

The V and J genes are TRBV6-1 and TRBJ2-1; TRBD1 aligns across 9 bases. With V trimmed by 5 bases and J by 3 bases, 8 bases remained unmatched. The CDR3 runs to 16 residues. CDR1 is MNHNS and CDR2 is SASEGT in the germline V gene. The CDR3 loop is CASSLNPGQGYNEQFF. The CDR3 bases are TGTGCCAGCAGTTTGAACCCGGGACAGGGCTACAATGAGCAGTTCTTC.

This clonotype was counted only a few times. The chain joins TRBV4-1 to TRBJ1-5; D unclear. Germline values: CDR1 MGHRA, CDR2 YSYEKL. Trimming took off 0 bases at V and 6 bases at J, with 6 bases between the two ends. The CDR3 runs to 13 residues. CDR3 sequence: CASSQDPVQPQHF. Here the CDR3 DNA reads TGCGCCAGCAGCCAAGATCCCGTTCAGCCCCAGCATTTT.

This clonotype occurred a few times. The chain recombines TRBV12-3 or TRBV12-4 with TRBJ2-7; D remains ambiguous. Between the trimmed V and J ends, which lost 8 bases and 4 bases, there was a span of 9 bases. This CDR3 region has 11 residues. CDR3 coding DNA: TGTGCCAGCGGGGTACAGTACGAGCAGTACTTC. Its protein product is CASGVQYEQYF.

This chain links TRBV28 with TRBJ1-2; D is ambiguous. CDR3 size: 14 residues. Germline CDR1 and CDR2: MDHEN and SYDVKM. V lost 1 base, J lost 7 bases, and 13 bases lay in between. The CDR3 region has the DNA TGTGCCAGCAGTTTATCGGGCACAGTTGGTGGCTACACCTTC. This gives the protein CASSLSGTVGGYTF.

The chain links TRBV14 to TRBJ2-1; D is undetermined. Germline assignment: CDR1 SGHDN and CDR2 FVKESK. The CDR3 length is 15 residues. V was pared by 0 bases and J by 6 bases, with 12 bases between. This chain's CDR3 is CASSQDNRWGNEQFF. The CDR3, as DNA: TGTGCCAGCAGCCAAGATAACAGATGGGGCAATGAGCAGTTCTTC.

This clonotype was detected a few times. The chain carries TRBV4-1 and TRBJ2-7; perhaps D is TRBD1 or TRBD2 (5 bases each). CDR3 length: 16 residues. Germline-derived CDR1 and CDR2 are MGHRA and YSYEKL. Trimming left V 0 bases short and J 6 bases short, with 18 bases between. CDR3 nucleotides: TGCGCCAGCAGCCAAGAAAAAGAGGGGTTTCCTGGCGAGCAGTACTTC. It specifies CASSQEKEGFPGEQYF.

This clonotype has a count of ten or more. The J gene is TRBJ1-1, the V gene TRBV7-8; a possible D gene is TRBD1 (5 bases). CDR3 size: 15 residues. Trimming removed 3 bases at V and 6 bases at J, with 17 bases between. Germline values: CDR1 SGHVS, CDR2 FQNEAQ. The CDR3 DNA follows: TGTGCCAGCAGCTTCCGATCGGGGCGCGCCCCTGAAGCTTTCTTT. It codes for CASSFRSGRAPEAFF.

Ten or more counts support this clonotype. The chain links TRBV6-4 to TRBJ1-2; a possible D gene is TRBD1 (5 bases). CDR1 is MRHNA, CDR2 SNTAGT, per germline. The V end was cut by 3 bases, the J end by 8 bases, with 16 bases between. There are 14 residues in the CDR3. Written as DNA, the CDR3 is TGTGCCAGCAGTGAAGAAGGGACGGTCTCGGGCTACACCTTC. Residues: CASSEEGTVSGYTF.

The gene calls are TRBV11-2 and TRBJ2-5, with a weak D call TRBD2 (5 bases). Deletions cut 5 bases from V and 1 base from J, with 14 bases between. This CDR3 has 15 amino acids. Germline lookup yields CDR1 SGHAT and CDR2 FQNNGV. CDR3 nucleotides: TGTGCCAGCAGCCCCGCGGGTGGTGGCCAAGAGACCCAGTACTTC. Translated: CASSPAGGGQETQYF. Full variable domain (remainder filled in from reference TRBV11-2 and TRBJ2-5): EAGVAQSPRYKIIEKRQSVAFWCNPISGHATLYWYQQILGQGPKLLIQFQNNGVVDDSQLPKDRFSAERLKGVDSTLKIQPAKLEDSAVYLCASSPAGGGQETQYFGPGTRLLVL.

The chain recombines TRBV27 with TRBJ2-2; 10 bases fit TRBD2. Trimming removed 6 bases from V and 8 bases from J; junction bases left unmatched: 9. CDR3 length: 15 residues. The germline gives CDR1 MNHEY, CDR2 SMNVEV (reference sequence). The CDR3 spells CASRTAGGGAGELFF. The DNA for the CDR3 is TGTGCCAGCAGAACAGCGGGGGGGGGGGCGGGGGAGCTGTTTTTT.